The TCR beta chain under discussion was sequenced for a study of OX40 agonist ivuxolimab in advanced cancers. Study information: A mean age of approximately 64 years, range roughly 20 to 79, was recorded, and under 85% were male. Study-level results: More expanded clones were seen, on average, in CD8+ T cells than in CD4+.

About this clone: Its antigen is not identified.

Exclusion applied to patients with autoimmune disease history or systemic immunosuppression. Trimming took off 3 bases at V and 0 bases at J, with 9 bases between the two ends. Germline V gene data show CDR1 as LNHDA and CDR2 as SQIVND (reference sequence). The CDR3 contains 14 residues. Measured with immunoSEQ multiplex PCR; TCRdb has only the in-frame clones, and not every one. This table holds about 58,000 clones, around nine tenths found once. This sequence joins TRBV19 and TRBJ2-7; no firm D call. The sequenced sample was CD4+ or CD8+ T cells sorted from blood, obtained in a trial of the OX40 agonist ivuxolimab. The sequence was obtained from an adult with an advanced solid tumor such as melanoma, head and neck, liver or kidney cancer. The CDR3 bases are TGTGCCAGTAGTATGGTTGCTAACTCCTACGAGCAGTACTTC. Amino acid sequence: CASSMVANSYEQYF.